This T cell receptor (beta chain) derives from a study of T cell responses to AZD1222 COVID-19 vaccine. Comment on this clone: The antigen is unknown.

Only in-frame clones appear in the TCRdb table, and some are missing; sequencing was by immunoSEQ multiplex PCR. The table shows some 150,000 clones, with just over 90% occurring only once. Study outcomes and limitations: Repertoires were obtained only post-peak T cell response. Only a handful of AZD1222 recipients were seropositive at baseline. Targeting of unmutated variant regions was reportedly seen in nearly half of spike-specific TCRs. Spike-specific TCR breadth and depth went up after people got two AZD1222 doses.

The V gene's germline CDR1 is MNHNS and CDR2 SASEGT. With 2 bases clipped from V and 2 bases from J, the junction kept 2 bases outside the gene matches. This CDR3 region has 15 residues. The receptor comes from an adult in good health. The rearrangement joins TRBV6-1 to TRBJ1-5; 8 bases agree with TRBD1. The material sequenced was peripheral blood, taken on day 0 of MenACWY control vaccination. The CDR3 DNA is TGTGCCAGCAGTGAAACAGGGGGGGGCAATCAGCCCCAGCATTTT. Protein sequence: CASSETGGGNQPQHF.